These 32 T cell receptor beta chains were sequenced from one sample in a study of metastatic and nonmetastatic thyroid tumors. The entire patient cohort was treatment-naive prior to thyroid surgery. Using MiXCR, TCRdb reanalyzed the PCR reads. The table records 20,000 to 25,000 clones, roughly 20% of them present only once. The sample was adjacent normal tissue. These receptors came from a female donor with papillary thyroid cancer or a benign thyroid nodule (not recorded which). Some clones in this sample may be carry-over from other donors' samples.

The chain recombines TRBV11-2 with TRBJ2-7, with 10 bases matching TRBD1. CDR1 is SGHAT, CDR2 FQNNGV, per germline. After removal of 1 base from V and 3 bases from J, the junction contained 6 bases not matched to a gene. CDR3 length: 16 amino acids. This CDR3 reads CASSLGGQGVFYEQYF. The CDR3 region has the DNA TGTGCCAGCAGCTTAGGTGGACAGGGGGTTTTCTACGAGCAGTACTTC.

In its sample, this clone is medium-sized. The V and J genes are TRBV28 and TRBJ2-7, with 7 bases matching TRBD1. With 7 bases clipped from V and 3 bases from J, the junction kept 3 bases outside the gene matches. The CDR3 has 12 amino acids. Per germline, CDR1 MDHEN and CDR2 SYDVKM. The CDR3 protein is CASTRGYYEQYF. Written as DNA, the CDR3 is TGTGCCAGCACCAGGGGGTACTACGAGCAGTACTTC. Variable domain in full (rest from reference TRBV28 and TRBJ2-7): DVKVTQSSRYLVKRTGEKVFLECVQDMDHENMFWYRQDPGLGLRLIYFSYDVKMKEKGDIPEGYSVSREKKERFSLILESASTNQTSMYLCASTRGYYEQYFGPGTRLTVT.

The chain uses TRBV28 and TRBJ2-2, with D possibly matching TRBD1 (5 bases). Looked up from germline, CDR1 is MDHEN and CDR2 is SYDVKM. The CDR3 sequence is 16 residues long. Trimming removed 6 bases at V and 2 bases at J, with 16 bases between. The CDR3, as DNA: TGTGCCAGCAGCCCCTCCGCAGGGCGAAACACCGGGGAGCTGTTTTTT. Translating it yields CASSPSAGRNTGELFF.

This clone has a count of ten or more. The rearrangement uses TRBV15 and TRBJ2-2; 12 positions match TRBD2. The CDR3 is made up of 18 amino acids. V shed 0 bases and J 7 bases; nucleotides not matched to a gene: 9. Germline V lookup: CDR1 LNHNV, CDR2 YYDKDF (reference sequence). The DNA of the CDR3 is TGTGCCACCAGCAGAGATCCCCTGACTAGCGGGAGAGGCGGGGAGCTGTTTTTT. Its translation: CATSRDPLTSGRGGELFF. Full variable domain (rest looked up from reference TRBV15 and TRBJ2-2): DAMVIQNPRYQVTQFGKPVTLSCSQTLNHNVMYWYQQKSSQAPKLLFHYYDKDFNNEADTPDNFQSRRPNTSFCFLDIRSPGLGDTAMYLCATSRDPLTSGRGGELFFGEGSRLTVL.

As concerns this clone: Germline and junction disagree at one end, which may indicate a read error. The V gene is TRBV2, the J gene TRBJ2-5, with a possible D match to TRBD2 (5 bases). Germline V gene lookup returns CDR1 SNHLY and CDR2 FYNNEI. This CDR3 has 14 amino acids. CDR3 in amino acids: CASSDRTRGETQYF. As DNA, the CDR3 is TGTGCCAGTAGTGACCGGACGCGAGGGGAGACCCAGTACTTC.

This clone was recorded at least ten times. V gene TRBV10-3 combines with J gene TRBJ1-4, with TRBD1 identical over 7 bases. The CDR3 runs to 12 residues. V lost 8 bases, J lost 12 bases, and 9 bases stayed unmatched. The V gene's germline CDR1 is ENHRY and CDR2 SYGVKD. The CDR3 spells CAIGETGTQLFF. CDR3 in DNA: TGTGCCATCGGCGAGACAGGGACCCAACTGTTTTTT.

This clone was seen at least ten times. The V gene is TRBV19, the J gene TRBJ2-1; 12 positions match TRBD2. This CDR3 comprises 14 residues. Unmatched junction bases numbered 3, after V lost 3 bases and J lost 9 bases. Germline CDR1 LNHDA, CDR2 SQIVND (reference sequence). DNA of the CDR3: TGTGCCAGTAGTATTGGACTAGCGGGAACTGAGCAGTTCTTC. Translated: CASSIGLAGTEQFF.

This clone was detected many times. The J gene is TRBJ2-3, the V gene TRBV9, with D perhaps given as TRBD1 or TRBD2 (5 bases each). V was clipped by 1 base and J by 4 bases, with 16 bases between them. The CDR3 contains 16 residues. Germline V gene data show CDR1 as SGDLS and CDR2 as YYNGEE. The CDR3, as DNA: TGTGCCAGCAGCGTATCTCTAGGGGAGACTTCAGATACGCAGTATTTT. It is translated as CASSVSLGETSDTQYF.

Remarks on this clone: One end of the junction is discordant with germline, which a read error may explain. The chain recombines TRBV6-2 or TRBV6-3 with TRBJ2-1; D might be TRBD2 (6 bases). Germline CDR1 and CDR2: MNHEY and SVGEGT. The CDR3 has 15 amino acids. The CDR3 region is CVSSPSGGSPAEQFF. CDR3 nucleotide sequence: TGTGTCAGCAGCCCTTCTGGGGGGTCCCCCGCTGAGCAGTTCTTC.

The sample holds a few counts of this clone. V usage is TRBV7-2 and J usage is TRBJ2-1, with TRBD2 matching 11 bases. The CDR3 loop spans 19 amino acids. Looked up from germline, CDR1 is SGHTA and CDR2 is FQGNSA. V lost 4 bases and J lost 8; bases outside the gene matches: 19. This CDR3 reads CASSYNPPVVLAGEYEQFF. In DNA, the CDR3 is TGTGCCAGCAGCTACAATCCCCCCGTGGTACTAGCGGGAGAGTATGAGCAGTTCTTC.

V gene TRBV28 combines with J gene TRBJ1-5; 7 bases agree with TRBD1. The length of the CDR3 is 15 residues. CDR1 and CDR2 from the germline V gene are MDHEN and SYDVKM. Trimming cost V 6 bases and J 3 bases; bases outside gene matches: 8. Here the CDR3 DNA reads TGTGCCAGCAGCCGAACAGGGGAGGCCAATCAGCCCCAGCATTTT. This encodes CASSRTGEANQPQHF. Together with reference TRBV28 and TRBJ1-5, the CDR3 gives the full variable domain: DVKVTQSSRYLVKRTGEKVFLECVQDMDHENMFWYRQDPGLGLRLIYFSYDVKMKEKGDIPEGYSVSREKKERFSLILESASTNQTSMYLCASSRTGEANQPQHFGDGTRLSIL.

This clone occurred a few times. The chain has TRBV11-3 and TRBJ2-5; D is ambiguous. CDR3 length equals 13 residues. Deletions cut 2 bases from V and 4 bases from J, with 8 bases between. Per the germline V gene, CDR1 is SGHNT and CDR2 is YENEEA. The CDR3 protein is CASSLTKGETQYF. In DNA form, the CDR3 reads TGTGCCAGCAGCTTAACCAAGGGAGAGACCCAGTACTTC.

J is TRBJ2-7 and V is TRBV6-1, with 11 bases lining up with TRBD2. This CDR3 is built from 14 residues. Unmatched junction bases numbered 7, after V lost 8 bases and J lost 4 bases. CDR1 MNHNS and CDR2 SASEGT come from the germline V gene. The CDR3 nucleotides read TGTGCCAGCGGACCCGGGACTAGCGGATACGAGCAGTACTTC. Encoded protein: CASGPGTSGYEQYF.

This clone was seen repeatedly, ten times or more. V gene TRBV7-9 combines with J gene TRBJ2-2; TRBD2 matches at 7 bases. The trim removed 5 bases at V and 2 bases at J, leaving 8 bases unmatched. This CDR3 contains 16 residues. Germline CDR1 is SEHNR and CDR2 is FQNEAQ (reference sequence). This chain's CDR3 is CASSLAGVANTGELFF. The CDR3 DNA is TGTGCCAGCAGCCTGGCGGGGGTAGCTAACACCGGGGAGCTGTTTTTT. The full variable domain, completed using reference TRBV7-9 and TRBJ2-2, is DTGVSQNPRHKITKRGQNVTFRCDPISEHNRLYWYRQTLGQGPEFLTYFQNEAQLEKSRLLSDRFSAERPKGSFSTLEIQRTEQGDSAMYLCASSLAGVANTGELFFGEGSRLTVL.

At least ten counts were recorded for this clone. The CDR3 end shows no conserved phenylalanine or tryptophan, and so a read error is likely. The chain couples TRBV7-3 to TRBJ2-5; 8 nucleotides line up with TRBD1. CDR1 is SGHTA and CDR2 is FQGTGA in the germline V gene. The CDR3 consists of 15 residues. V shed 4 bases, J shed 1 base, and the junction held 5 bases outside the gene matches. Here the CDR3 DNA reads TGTGCCAGCAGCTCGGGACAGGCCTCCCAAGAGACCCAGTACCTC. Protein sequence: CASSSGQASQETQYL.

This clone was recorded at least ten times. The chain carries TRBV6-4 and TRBJ2-1; a possible D gene is TRBD2 (5 bases). The CDR3 length is 13 residues. Per germline, CDR1 MRHNA and CDR2 SNTAGT. V lost 4 bases, J lost 6 bases, and 10 bases lay in between. This CDR3 is CASSVVAGNEQFF. CDR3 DNA sequence: TGTGCCAGCAGTGTTGTGGCGGGCAATGAGCAGTTCTTC.

Points on this clone: A read error may produce the germline difference seen at one junction end. CDR3 DNA: TGTGCCAGCAGTCAACGGGACAGGGTCGGGGACTACCGATTC. It translates to CASSQRDRVGDYRF. The chain has TRBV2 and TRBJ2-7; 9 nucleotides line up with TRBD1. The germline V gene has CDR1 SNHLY and CDR2 FYNNEI. This CDR3 spans 14 amino acids.

This clone was observed at least ten times. One end of the junction does not line up with germline, which may come from a read error. J is TRBJ1-5 and V is TRBV7-9, with D perhaps TRBD1 (6 bases). Germline CDR1 SEHNR, CDR2 FQNEAQ (reference sequence). The CDR3 has 14 amino acids. As DNA, the CDR3 is TGTGCCAGCAGCGAACAGGGTAGCCATCAGCCCCAGCATTTT. Translation: CASSEQGSHQPQHF.

This clone turned up a few times. This chain joins TRBV6-5 and TRBJ2-2; D gene unclear. This CDR3 has 16 residues. The V and J ends lost 0 bases and 4 bases respectively, with 12 bases between them. CDR1 MNHEY and CDR2 SVGAGI come from the germline V gene. The CDR3 nucleotides read TGTGCCAGCAGTTACTCGACTGAGGAGAGCACCGGGGAGCTGTTTTTT. It is translated as CASSYSTEESTGELFF.

This clone was found many times. The sample carries other DNA sequences with the same CDR3. This sequence joins TRBV7-2 and TRBJ2-3, with 7 bases that match TRBD1. Trimming at V came to 2 bases and at J to 0 bases, leaving 2 bases not matched to a gene. Germline-derived CDR1 and CDR2 are SGHTA and FQGNSA. The CDR3 is 15 amino acids. CDR3 DNA sequence: TGTGCCAGCAGCTTAACAGGGGCCAGCACAGATACGCAGTATTTT. Amino acids: CASSLTGASTDTQYF. Full variable domain (rest looked up from reference TRBV7-2 and TRBJ2-3): GAGVSQSPSNKVTEKGKDVELRCDPISGHTALYWYRQSLGQGLEFLIYFQGNSAPDKSGLPSDRFSAERTGGSVSTLTIQRTQQEDSAVYLCASSLTGASTDTQYFGPGTRLTVL.

V gene TRBV2 combines with J gene TRBJ1-2, with D unresolved. CDR1 is SNHLY and CDR2 is FYNNEI in the germline V gene. The CDR3 has 13 residues. Between the trimmed V and J ends, which lost 0 bases and 5 bases, there was a span of 7 bases. CDR3 region: CASSEAGDYGYTF. CDR3 nucleotides: TGTGCCAGCAGTGAAGCGGGAGATTATGGCTACACCTTC.

In its sample, this clone was seen a few times. This sequence joins TRBV28 and TRBJ1-1; unclear D gene. There are 11 residues in the CDR3. Germline V CDR1 and CDR2: MDHEN, SYDVKM. V was cut by 10 bases and J by 2 bases, with 8 bases left in between. The CDR3 protein is CAIAYNTEAFF. CDR3 DNA: TGTGCCATTGCCTATAACACTGAAGCTTTCTTT.

The chain has TRBV19 and TRBJ2-3, with 8 bases identical to TRBD1. This CDR3 is built from 15 residues. V gave up 4 bases and J gave up 6 bases; unmatched junction bases: 9. Germline CDR1 and CDR2: LNHDA and SQIVND (reference sequence). The CDR3 reads CASSTLDRVKDTQYF. CDR3 nucleotide sequence: TGTGCCAGTAGTACCCTGGACAGGGTGAAGGATACGCAGTATTTT.

The rearrangement links TRBV7-3 to TRBJ2-1; maybe TRBD2 (6 bases). The CDR3 is 14 residues long. Germline V lookup: CDR1 SGHTA, CDR2 FQGTGA. V shed 9 bases and J shed 7 bases, with 19 bases lying between them. For the CDR3, the DNA is TGTGCCAGTAGCGAGACTAACGGGAGTAATGAGCAGTTCTTC. Its translation is CASSETNGSNEQFF.

This clone was seen more than once but under ten times. The chain is built from TRBV6-1 and TRBJ1-2; D not resolved. The CDR3 length is 13 residues. Germline assignment: CDR1 MNHNS and CDR2 SASEGT. V lost 6 bases and J lost 11, with 19 bases in between. This chain's CDR3 is CASRVAPADRYTF. For the CDR3, the DNA is TGTGCCAGCAGGGTGGCGCCTGCGGATAGATACACCTTC.

This clone showed up just a few times. DNA for the CDR3: TGTGCCAGCAGTTTAAACTGGGGGGCTGCAGAGACCCAGTACTTC. Its protein product is CASSLNWGAAETQYF. The J gene is TRBJ2-5, the V gene TRBV12-3 or TRBV12-4; TRBD1 or TRBD2 may be the D gene (6 bases each). The length of the CDR3 is 15 residues. V lost 2 bases to trimming and J lost 4 bases, with 14 bases between them.

This clone was detected only a few times. At one boundary the junction diverges from the germline segment, which might be a read error. V usage is TRBV12-3 or TRBV12-4 and J usage is TRBJ1-5; no clear D gene. This CDR3 is 13 amino acids long. CDR3 residues: CASSFQCNQPQHF. CDR3 bases: TGTGCCAGCAGTTTCCAGTGCAATCAGCCCCAACATTTT.

This clone showed up just a few times. The chain employs TRBV6-2 or TRBV6-3 and TRBJ2-7, with TRBD1 identical over 7 bases. J lost 3 bases, V lost 5 bases, and 7 bases had no gene match. The CDR3 contains 14 residues. Per the germline V gene, CDR1 is MNHEY and CDR2 is SVGEGT. CDR3 nucleotides: TGTGCCAGCAGTAGTCGGGACAGAAACTACGAGCAGTACGTC. It codes for CASSSRDRNYEQYV.

A few counts support this clone. V usage is TRBV12-5 and J usage is TRBJ1-2, with D unresolved. Germline loops: CDR1 LGHNT, CDR2 FRNRAP. V lost 0 bases and J 6 bases, leaving 8 bases between the germline ends. The CDR3 consists of 13 residues. The CDR3 DNA follows: TGTGCTAGTGGTTTGGTCCCGAGCGATGGCTACACCTTC. Its protein product is CASGLVPSDGYTF. Supplemented by reference TRBV12-5 and TRBJ1-2, the full variable domain reads DARVTQTPRHKVTEMGQEVTMRCQPILGHNTVFWYRQTMMQGLELLAYFRNRAPLDDSGMPKDRFSAEMPDATLATLKIQPSEPRDSAVYFCASGLVPSDGYTFGSGTRLTVV.

As regards this clone: One end of the junction varies from germline; a read error may be responsible. The same CDR3 also results from other DNA sequences found in this sample. The chain combines TRBV7-3 with TRBJ1-6, with D uncertain. Germline CDR1 is SGHTA and CDR2 is FQGTGA. The CDR3 runs 14 residues. CDR3 bases: TGTGCCAGCAGTGCCGGGCCCCTAGGGTCACCACTCCACTTT. Amino acid sequence: CASSAGPLGSPLHF.

This clone is classed as medium-sized. The rearrangement uses TRBV11-2 and TRBJ2-1, with D perhaps matching TRBD2 (5 bases). V was cut by 5 bases and J by 2 bases, with 13 bases left in between. CDR1 and CDR2 from the germline V gene are SGHAT and FQNNGV. The CDR3 has 15 residues. CDR3 protein: CASSARGGPYNEQFF. The CDR3 DNA follows: TGTGCCAGCAGCGCTAGAGGAGGTCCCTACAATGAGCAGTTCTTC. The full variable domain, in which reference TRBV11-2 and TRBJ2-1 provide the parts outside the CDR3, is EAGVAQSPRYKIIEKRQSVAFWCNPISGHATLYWYQQILGQGPKLLIQFQNNGVVDDSQLPKDRFSAERLKGVDSTLKIQPAKLEDSAVYLCASSARGGPYNEQFFGPGTRLTVL.

The rearrangement joins TRBV7-3 to TRBJ2-5, with D possibly matching TRBD1 (6 bases). The CDR3 is made up of 15 amino acids. Trimming shortened V by 2 bases and J by 5 bases, and 15 bases separated the two germline ends. CDR1 is SGHTA and CDR2 is FQGTGA in the germline V gene. The CDR3 DNA is TGTGCCAGCAGCTTACGGTTTGGGGGCTCTGAGACCCAGTACTTC. Protein product: CASSLRFGGSETQYF.